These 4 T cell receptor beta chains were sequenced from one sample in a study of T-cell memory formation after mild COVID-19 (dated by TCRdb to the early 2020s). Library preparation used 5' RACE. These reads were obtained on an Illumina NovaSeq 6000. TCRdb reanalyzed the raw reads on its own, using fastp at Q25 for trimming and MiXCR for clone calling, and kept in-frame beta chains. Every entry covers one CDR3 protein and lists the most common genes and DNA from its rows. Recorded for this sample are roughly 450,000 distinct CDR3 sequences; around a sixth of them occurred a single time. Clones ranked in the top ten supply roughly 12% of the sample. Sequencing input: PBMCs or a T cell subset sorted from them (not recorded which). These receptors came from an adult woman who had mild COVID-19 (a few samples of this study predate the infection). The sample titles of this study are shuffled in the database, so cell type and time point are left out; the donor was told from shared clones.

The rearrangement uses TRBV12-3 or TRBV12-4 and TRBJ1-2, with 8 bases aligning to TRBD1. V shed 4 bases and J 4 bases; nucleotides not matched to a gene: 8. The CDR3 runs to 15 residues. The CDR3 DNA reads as TGTGCCAGCAGTTATGCAGGGGGCGCCGGCTATGGCTACACCTTC. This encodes CASSYAGGAGYGYTF.

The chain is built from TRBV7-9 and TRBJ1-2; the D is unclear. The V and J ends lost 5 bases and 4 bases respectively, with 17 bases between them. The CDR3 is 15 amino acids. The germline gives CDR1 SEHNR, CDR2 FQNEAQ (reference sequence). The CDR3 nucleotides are TGTGCCAGCAGCGGAGAAGATCCCAGACTCTATGGCTACACCTTC. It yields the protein CASSGEDPRLYGYTF.

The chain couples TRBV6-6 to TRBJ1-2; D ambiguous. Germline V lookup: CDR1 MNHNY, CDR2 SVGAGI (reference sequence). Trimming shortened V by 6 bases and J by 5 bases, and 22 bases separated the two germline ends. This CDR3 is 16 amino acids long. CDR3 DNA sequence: TGTGCCAGCAGCTCCGACGCAGTCCGACTCGGTTATGGCTACACCTTC. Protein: CASSSDAVRLGYGYTF.

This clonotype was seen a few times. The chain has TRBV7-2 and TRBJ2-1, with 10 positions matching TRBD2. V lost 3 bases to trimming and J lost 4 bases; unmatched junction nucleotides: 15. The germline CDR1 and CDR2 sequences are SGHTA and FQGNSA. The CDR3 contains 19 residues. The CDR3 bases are TGTGCCAGCAGCTTCAGGGGGGTAGGGGGACTAGCGAATTACAATGAGCAGTTCTTC. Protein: CASSFRGVGGLANYNEQFF.